This T cell receptor (beta chain) was recorded in a study of blood T cell repertoires in COVID-19. The V end was cut by 4 bases, the J end by 5 bases, with 12 bases between. Germline values: CDR1 MNHEY, CDR2 SVGAGI. This CDR3 has 14 residues. Per the authors' pipeline: Cell counts per sample came from amplifying reference gene primers. Assay used: immunoSEQ multiplex PCR; TCRdb lists only in-frame clones, some missing. That table is the source of V, J and clone size, and D and trimming were worked out from the DNA. In the table there are hundreds of thousands of clones, roughly 79% of which are singletons.

The TCR sequence derives from an elderly woman with COVID-19, enrolled during active disease. The chain joins TRBV6-5 to TRBJ1-5; D may be TRBD1 (5 bases). The sequenced material came from peripheral blood. Here the CDR3 DNA reads TGTGCCAGCAGTTCCGGGACTACCCATCAGCCCCAGCATTTT. It encodes CASSSGTTHQPQHF.